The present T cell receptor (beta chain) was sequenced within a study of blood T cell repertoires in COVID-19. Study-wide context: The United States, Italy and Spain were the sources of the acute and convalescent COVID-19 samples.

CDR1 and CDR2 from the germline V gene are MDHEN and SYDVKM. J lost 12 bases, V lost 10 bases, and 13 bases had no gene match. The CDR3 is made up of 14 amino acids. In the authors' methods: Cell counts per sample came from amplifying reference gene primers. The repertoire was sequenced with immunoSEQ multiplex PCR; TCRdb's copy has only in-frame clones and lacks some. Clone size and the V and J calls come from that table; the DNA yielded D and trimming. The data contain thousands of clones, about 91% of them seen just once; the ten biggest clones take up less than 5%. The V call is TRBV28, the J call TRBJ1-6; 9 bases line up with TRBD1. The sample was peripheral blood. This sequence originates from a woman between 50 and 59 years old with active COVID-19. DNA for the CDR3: TGTGCCACCACCGGGGATACAGGGGGCGGACCCCTCCACTTT. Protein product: CATTGDTGGGPLHF.